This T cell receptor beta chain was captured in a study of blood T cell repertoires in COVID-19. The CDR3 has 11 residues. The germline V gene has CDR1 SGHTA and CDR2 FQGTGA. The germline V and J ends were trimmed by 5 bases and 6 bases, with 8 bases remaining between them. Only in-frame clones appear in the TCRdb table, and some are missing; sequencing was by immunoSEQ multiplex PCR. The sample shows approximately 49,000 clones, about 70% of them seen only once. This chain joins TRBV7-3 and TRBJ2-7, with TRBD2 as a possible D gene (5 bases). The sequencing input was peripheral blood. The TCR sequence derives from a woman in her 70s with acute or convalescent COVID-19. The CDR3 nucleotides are TGTGCCAGCAGCCCGGGGTCCGAGCAGTACTTC. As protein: CASSPGSEQYF.